Below are 2 T cell receptor beta chains sequenced from a single sample in a study of molecular identifiers for immune sequencing clone quantification. TCRdb reanalysed the PCR reads using MiXCR and keeps one entry per CDR3 protein. The sample holds over 70,000 distinct CDR3 sequences, approximately 23% seen once. Material: naive CD8+ T cells from blood, with Jurkat cell RNA spiked in. Subset specified: FACS-sorted CD8+CD4-CCR7+CD45RA+ naive T cells. The receptor source for this set is a human donor in good health. Some libraries in this study had Jurkat cell RNA spiked in.

This clonotype has more than one count but fewer than ten. The chain combines TRBV12-3 or TRBV12-4 with TRBJ2-5, with D tentatively TRBD1 or TRBD2 (5 bases each). The CDR3 length is 16 residues. Trimming removed 11 bases from V and 4 bases from J, with 26 bases in between. As DNA, the CDR3 is TGTGCCCCCTTCGGGGACCGAGGCAGGGTCGGAGAGACCCAGTACTTC. It codes for CAPFGDRGRVGETQYF.

This clonotype showed up just a few times. The rearrangement links TRBV29-1 to TRBJ2-2; D is unclear. V was cut by 6 bases and J by 3 bases, with 8 bases left in between. Germline V gene sequence: CDR1 SQVTM, CDR2 ANQGSEA. The CDR3 runs 12 residues. The CDR3 sequence is CSVYPDTGELFF. Here the CDR3 DNA reads TGCAGCGTCTACCCGGACACCGGGGAGCTGTTTTTT.